What follows are 30 T cell receptor beta chains derived from one specimen sequenced in a study of beta chain features in type 1 diabetes. For these TCRs, the target antigens are not known. Study-wide results and limits: When Type 1 diabetes patients were examined, their TCRB CDR3s proved moderately but significantly shorter in all four CD4+ subsets.

The authors reverse transcribed all of the isolated RNA, so sequencing captured expressed TCRB transcripts. The assay was immunoSEQ multiplex PCR, and TCRdb's table has in-frame clones only and misses some. The data show about 120,000 clones, around 15% seen once. Sequenced material: central memory CD4+ T cells from blood. Receptor source: a man aged 25 to 40 with type 1 diabetes.

The V call is TRBV11-3, the J call TRBJ2-5; D unclear. This CDR3 region has 12 residues. V was cut by 5 bases and J by 1 base, with 5 bases left in between. The germline CDR1 and CDR2 sequences are SGHNT and YENEEA. In DNA, the CDR3 is TGTGCCAGCAGCGGCAGCCAAGAGACCCAGTACTTC. The encoded protein is CASSGSQETQYF.

This clone turned up a few times. The rearrangement joins TRBV9 to TRBJ1-1; possible D gene TRBD1, 6 bases. Germline V gene sequence: CDR1 SGDLS, CDR2 YYNGEE. The CDR3 extends over 15 amino acids. Between the trimmed V and J ends, which lost 0 bases and 0 bases, there was a span of 9 bases. CDR3 in amino acids: CASSVDGQLNTEAFF. The CDR3 region has the DNA TGTGCCAGCAGCGTAGATGGACAGCTGAACACTGAAGCTTTCTTT.

The chain uses TRBV7-2 and TRBJ2-5; D uncertain. The germline V and J ends were trimmed by 2 bases and 5 bases, with 15 bases remaining between them. CDR1 and CDR2 from the germline V gene are SGHTA and FQGNSA. The CDR3 spans 15 residues. In DNA, the CDR3 is TGTGCCAGCAGCTTAAGTGCCCTTCCGCGCGAGACCCAGTACTTC. Translating it yields CASSLSALPRETQYF. Combining the CDR3 with reference TRBV7-2 and TRBJ2-5 gives the whole variable domain GAGVSQSPSNKVTEKGKDVELRCDPISGHTALYWYRQSLGQGLEFLIYFQGNSAPDKSGLPSDRFSAERTGGSVSTLTIQRTQQEDSAVYLCASSLSALPRETQYFGPGTRLLVL.

Points on this clone: Being one base from a much bigger clone, this may be a read error. This chain links TRBV30 with TRBJ1-2; possible D gene TRBD1, 5 bases. V was trimmed by 5 bases and J by 4 bases, leaving 17 bases between them. The germline gives CDR1 GTSNPN, CDR2 SVGIG (reference sequence). The CDR3 is 14 residues long. The CDR3: CAWRRAFDSYGYTF. The CDR3 coding sequence is TGTGCCTGGCGGCGCGCCTTTGACAGCTATGGCTACACCTTC.

This clone was observed a few times. V and J are TRBV29-1 and TRBJ2-5; D possibly corresponds to TRBD2 (6 bases). The CDR3 contains 11 residues. The germline gives CDR1 SQVTM, CDR2 ANQGSEA. The CDR3 DNA sequence: TGCACCCAATTAAGCGGGCAGACCCAGTACTTC. Translated, it gives CTQLSGQTQYF.

In its sample, this clone was seen a few times. The rearrangement joins TRBV14 to TRBJ2-2; no firm D call. This CDR3 region has 13 residues. The germline V and J ends were trimmed by 6 bases and 5 bases, with 10 bases remaining between them. Germline CDR1 is SGHDN and CDR2 is FVKESK. The chain's CDR3 is CASSPVGTGELFF. CDR3 nucleotides: TGTGCCAGCAGTCCCGTGGGGACCGGGGAGCTGTTTTTT.

This clone came up a few times. The chain recombines TRBV29-1 with TRBJ2-5, with 10 bases fitting TRBD1. This CDR3 spans 13 amino acids. From germline, CDR1 is SQVTM and CDR2 ANQGSEA. V was pared by 5 bases and J by 7 bases, with 7 bases of the junction left unmatched. The CDR3 DNA sequence: TGCAGCGTTTCGGGACAGGGGCAGGGGACCCAGTACTTC. Translating gives CSVSGQGQGTQYF.

This clone was seen a few times. J is TRBJ2-3 and V is TRBV23-1; 8 nucleotides match TRBD1. TRBV23-1 is an ORF, and what it does is uncertain. The J segment lost 0 bases and the V segment lost 4 bases, leaving 3 bases of the junction unmatched. CDR3 size: 15 residues. CDR3 bases: TGCGCCAGCAGTCCTACAGGGGGGAGCACAGATACGCAGTATTTT. Its protein is CASSPTGGSTDTQYF.

V usage is TRBV18 and J usage is TRBJ1-4; weak D call: TRBD1 (5 bases). Germline loops: CDR1 KGHSH, CDR2 LQKENI. Trimming removed 3 bases from V and 6 bases from J, with 14 bases in between. The CDR3 runs 15 residues. CDR3 DNA sequence: TGTGCCAGCTCACCCCAAGAGGGGCCCCATGAAAAACTGTTTTTT. This translates into CASSPQEGPHEKLFF. Complete variable domain (other parts from reference TRBV18 and TRBJ1-4): NAGVMQNPRHLVRRRGQEARLRCSPMKGHSHVYWYRQLPEEGLKFMVYLQKENIIDESGMPKERFSAEFPKEGPSILRIQQVVRGDSAAYFCASSPQEGPHEKLFFGSGTQLSVL.

The chain links TRBV18 to TRBJ1-1; no clear D. The length of the CDR3 is 12 residues. The germline V gene has CDR1 KGHSH and CDR2 LQKENI. Trimming left V 2 bases short and J 5 bases short, with 6 bases between. The CDR3 DNA reads TGTGCCAGCTCACCATGGCGGACTGAAGCTTTCTTT. Residues: CASSPWRTEAFF.

This clone was recorded a few times. This chain joins TRBV5-4 and TRBJ2-5; D might be TRBD1 (5 bases). V shed 1 base and J shed 2 bases, with 6 bases lying between them. Germline CDR1 SGHNT, CDR2 YYREEE (reference sequence). The length of the CDR3 is 13 residues. CDR3: CASSLHRQETQYF. The CDR3 coding sequence is TGTGCCAGCAGCTTGCACAGGCAAGAGACCCAGTACTTC.

This clone has more than one count but fewer than ten. The J gene is TRBJ2-5, the V gene TRBV4-2, with D possibly matching TRBD2 (6 bases). CDR1 and CDR2 (germline): LGHNA, YNFKEQ. This CDR3 spans 15 amino acids. Trimming pared 4 bases from V and 5 bases from J, leaving 17 bases between. Here the CDR3 reads CASSPRTRAGETQYF. The CDR3 bases are TGTGCCAGCAGCCCACGAACCCGGGCGGGGGAGACCCAGTACTTC.

This clone has just a few counts. This rearrangement joins TRBV19 to TRBJ2-6; tentatively, D is TRBD1 (6 bases). CDR1 is LNHDA, CDR2 SQIVND, per germline (reference sequence). Trimming left V 3 bases short and J 0 bases short, with 9 bases between. The CDR3 is 16 residues long. This CDR3 reads CASSMTGRSGANVLTF. CDR3 DNA sequence: TGTGCCAGTAGTATGACAGGCCGCTCTGGGGCCAACGTCCTGACTTTC.

V and J are TRBV15 and TRBJ2-2; D is undetermined. The germline CDR1 and CDR2 sequences are LNHNV and YYDKDF (reference sequence). CDR3 length: 13 residues. V was clipped by 0 bases and J by 11 bases, with 10 bases between them. The CDR3 bases are TGTGCCACCAGCAGAGATTCCCAACTTGAGCTGTTTTTT. As protein: CATSRDSQLELFF.

This clone was found a few times. One junction end does not reproduce the germline sequence, and a read error may be involved. The rearrangement uses TRBV4-3 and TRBJ1-1; D perhaps matches TRBD1 (5 bases). CDR3 length: 12 amino acids. The germline V gene encodes CDR1 LGHNA and CDR2 YSLEER. CDR3 sequence reads: CASSQDQGLLSF. CDR3 nucleotide sequence: TGCGCCAGCAGCCAAGATCAGGGACTACTGAGCTTT.

The rearrangement links TRBV19 to TRBJ1-2; the D gene is possibly TRBD1 (6 bases). The CDR3 covers 16 residues. In germline, CDR1 is LNHDA, CDR2 SQIVND (reference sequence). V was pared by 4 bases and J by 6 bases, with 21 bases between. Here the CDR3 reads CASSTSQQGSLHGYTF. The CDR3 DNA is TGTGCCAGTAGTACCTCTCAGCAGGGGTCGTTACATGGCTACACCTTC.

In this sample, this clone turned up a few times. V and J are TRBV5-4 and TRBJ2-5; D possibly corresponds to TRBD2 (5 bases). The CDR3 is 13 amino acids. Germline CDR1 reads SGHNT; CDR2 reads YYREEE (reference sequence). V lost 2 bases, J lost 6 bases, and 11 bases lay in between. CDR3 nucleotide sequence: TGTGCCAGCAGCTTAATGTCTAGCCAGACCCAGTACTTC. It translates to CASSLMSSQTQYF.

The J gene is TRBJ1-2, the V gene TRBV15; a weak D match, TRBD1 (5 bases). Germline V lookup: CDR1 LNHNV, CDR2 YYDKDF (reference sequence). CDR3 length equals 19 residues. The V end was cut by 0 bases, the J end by 2 bases, with 22 bases between. CDR3 sequence reads: CATSRDRLRVLSTNYGYTF. In DNA, the CDR3 is TGTGCCACCAGCAGAGATCGTCTCAGGGTTTTATCCACAAACTATGGCTACACCTTC.

The sample holds a few counts of this clone. This sequence joins TRBV30 and TRBJ1-2; 10 bases map to TRBD1. The CDR3 extends over 13 amino acids. Germline CDR1 reads GTSNPN; CDR2 reads SVGIG (reference sequence). Unmatched junction bases numbered 5, after V lost 2 bases and J lost 8 bases. CDR3 region: CAWSRDRGIGYTF. The CDR3 DNA is TGTGCCTGGAGTAGGGACAGGGGTATAGGCTACACCTTC. Based on the CDR3 plus reference TRBV30 and TRBJ1-2, the full variable domain is SQTIHQWPATLVQPVGSPLSLECTVEGTSNPNLYWYRQAAGRGLQLLFYSVGIGQISSEVPQNLSASRPQDRQFILSSKKLLLSDSGFYLCAWSRDRGIGYTFGSGTRLTVV.

In this sample, this clone turned up a few times. The gene calls are TRBV7-2 and TRBJ1-5; D is perhaps TRBD1 (5 bases). Germline loops: CDR1 SGHTA, CDR2 FQGNSA. V lost 6 bases, J lost 5 bases, and 8 bases lay in between. The CDR3 is 12 amino acids. In nucleotides, the CDR3 is TGTGCCAGCAGTTTACAGGATCAGCCCCAGCATTTT. Protein: CASSLQDQPQHF. Supplemented by reference TRBV7-2 and TRBJ1-5, the full variable domain reads GAGVSQSPSNKVTEKGKDVELRCDPISGHTALYWYRQSLGQGLEFLIYFQGNSAPDKSGLPSDRFSAERTGGSVSTLTIQRTQQEDSAVYLCASSLQDQPQHFGDGTRLSIL.

This chain joins TRBV5-6 and TRBJ2-5; D is unclear. The length of the CDR3 is 13 residues. Trimming cost V 0 bases and J 2 bases, with 5 bases left between them. Germline V gene data show CDR1 as SGHDT and CDR2 as YYEEEE. The CDR3 sequence: CASSLADQETQYF. Written as DNA, the CDR3 is TGTGCCAGCAGCTTGGCTGATCAAGAGACCCAGTACTTC.

The chain joins TRBV18 to TRBJ1-6, with 7 bases aligning to TRBD1. Germline trimming cut 5 bases from V and 9 bases from J; bases unmatched to any gene: 13. Germline lookup yields CDR1 KGHSH and CDR2 LQKENI. The CDR3 is 16 amino acids. The CDR3 bases are TGTGCCAGCTCAGATAACTACAGGGGCACTGGTTCACCCCTCCACTTT. Protein: CASSDNYRGTGSPLHF.

In this sample, this clone turned up once. The chain has TRBV7-2 and TRBJ2-5; TRBD1 matches 8 bases. The CDR3 totals 13 residues. Germline CDR1 reads SGHTA; CDR2 reads FQGNSA. Losses at the gene ends were 5 bases for V and 4 bases for J; bases not matched to a gene: 3. The CDR3 DNA reads TGTGCCAGCAGCGGCCAGGGGGCAGAGACCCAGTACTTC. It is translated as CASSGQGAETQYF.

Only a few counts were recorded for this clone. This chain joins TRBV7-5 and TRBJ2-6; TRBD1 was called by the table and not checked on the DNA. TRBV7-5 is marked as a pseudogene. The CDR3 length is 18 residues. The CDR3 loop reads CARSLVGRGRSGANVLTF. CDR3 DNA sequence: TGTGCCAGAAGCTTAGTTGGCAGGGGAAGATCTGGGGCCAACGTCCTGACTTTC.

The CDR3 nucleotides read TGCGCCAGCAGCCCCGGACAGCAGCAAGAGACCCAGTACTTC. Protein: CASSPGQQQETQYF. The chain recombines TRBV5-1 with TRBJ2-5; D perhaps matches TRBD1 (6 bases). Trimming shortened V by 4 bases and J by 2 bases, and 12 bases separated the two germline ends. The length of the CDR3 is 14 residues. Germline CDR1 reads SGHRS; CDR2 reads YFSETQ.

CDR3 bases: TGCGCCAGCAGCTTGGGGGCAGACAATGAGCAGTTCTTC. This gives the protein CASSLGADNEQFF. This chain links TRBV5-1 with TRBJ2-1; D not resolved. V was cut by 0 bases and J by 5 bases, with 6 bases left in between. Germline lookup yields CDR1 SGHRS and CDR2 YFSETQ. CDR3 length: 13 amino acids.

The rearrangement links TRBV9 to TRBJ2-1; tentative D call: TRBD2 (5 bases). Germline CDR1 is SGDLS and CDR2 is YYNGEE. Trimming removed 3 bases at V and 2 bases at J, with 21 bases between. The CDR3 extends over 18 amino acids. CDR3 nucleotide sequence: TGTGCCAGCAGCGCGTCAAGTTCCGGACTTATCACCTACAATGAGCAGTTCTTC. The encoded protein is CASSASSSGLITYNEQFF. Full variable domain (remainder filled in from reference TRBV9 and TRBJ2-1): DSGVTQTPKHLITATGQRVTLRCSPRSGDLSVYWYQQSLDQGLQFLIQYYNGEERAKGNILERFSAQQFPDLHSELNLSSLELGDSALYFCASSASSSGLITYNEQFFGPGTRLTVL.

The genes are TRBV10-1 and TRBJ2-5; tentatively, D is TRBD1 (6 bases). V dropped 3 bases and J dropped 4 bases, with 9 bases sitting between them. CDR3 size: 13 residues. From germline, CDR1 is WNHNN and CDR2 SYGVQD (reference sequence). The CDR3 DNA is TGCGCCAGCAGTGAAACAGGGCGAGAGACCCAGTACTTC. Its translation is CASSETGRETQYF.

V gene TRBV5-1 combines with J gene TRBJ2-7, with unresolved D. Trimming left V 1 base short and J 3 bases short, with 5 bases between. There are 12 residues in the CDR3. CDR1 SGHRS and CDR2 YFSETQ come from the germline V gene. CDR3 residues: CASSLNFYEQYF. The CDR3 DNA follows: TGCGCCAGCAGCTTGAACTTCTACGAGCAGTACTTC.

The rearrangement joins TRBV10-3 to TRBJ1-2; D perhaps matches TRBD1 (6 bases). Germline assignment: CDR1 ENHRY and CDR2 SYGVKD. The CDR3 runs 13 residues. Trimming pared 3 bases from V and 4 bases from J, leaving 9 bases between. Here the CDR3 DNA reads TGTGCCATCAGTGAACAGGGTGGCTATGGCTACACCTTC. Its protein product is CAISEQGGYGYTF.